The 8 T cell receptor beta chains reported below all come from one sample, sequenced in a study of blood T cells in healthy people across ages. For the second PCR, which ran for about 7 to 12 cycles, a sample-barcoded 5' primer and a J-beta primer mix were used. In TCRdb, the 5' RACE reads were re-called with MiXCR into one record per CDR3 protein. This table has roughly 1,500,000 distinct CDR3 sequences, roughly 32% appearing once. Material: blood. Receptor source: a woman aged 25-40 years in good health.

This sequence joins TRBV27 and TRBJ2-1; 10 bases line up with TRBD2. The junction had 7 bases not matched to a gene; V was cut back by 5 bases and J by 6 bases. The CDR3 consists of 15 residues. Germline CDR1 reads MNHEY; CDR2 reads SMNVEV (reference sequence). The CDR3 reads CASSRGLAHRNEQFF. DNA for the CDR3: TGTGCCAGCAGTAGGGGACTAGCGCACCGCAATGAGCAGTTCTTC.

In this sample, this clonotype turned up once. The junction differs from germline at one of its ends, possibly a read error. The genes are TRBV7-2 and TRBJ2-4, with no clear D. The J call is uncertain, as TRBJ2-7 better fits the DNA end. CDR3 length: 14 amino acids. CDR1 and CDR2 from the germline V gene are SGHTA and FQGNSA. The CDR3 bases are TGTGCCAGCGGCTTATTTAAGGGTCCGCACGAGCAGTACTTC. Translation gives CASGLFKGPHEQYF.

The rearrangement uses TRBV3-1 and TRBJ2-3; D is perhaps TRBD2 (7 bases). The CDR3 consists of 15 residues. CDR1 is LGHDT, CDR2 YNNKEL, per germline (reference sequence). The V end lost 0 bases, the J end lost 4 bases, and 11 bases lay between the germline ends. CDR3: CASSQDWGGSDTQYF. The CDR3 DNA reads TGTGCCAGCAGCCAAGATTGGGGGGGCTCAGATACGCAGTATTTT.

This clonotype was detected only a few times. CDR3 sequence: CANSRTVSYEQYF. The CDR3, as DNA: TGTGCCAACTCACGGACAGTCTCCTACGAGCAGTACTTC. The chain uses TRBV6-5 and TRBJ2-7, with D possibly TRBD1 on 6 matching bases. Deletions cut 10 bases from V and 0 bases from J, with 13 bases between. The CDR3 is 13 residues long. Germline CDR1 is MNHEY and CDR2 is SVGAGI.

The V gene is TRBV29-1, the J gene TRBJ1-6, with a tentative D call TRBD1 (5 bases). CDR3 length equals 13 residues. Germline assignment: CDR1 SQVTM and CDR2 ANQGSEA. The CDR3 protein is CTSGPSYNSPLHF. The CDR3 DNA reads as TGCACGTCGGGACCCTCCTATAATTCACCCCTCCACTTT.

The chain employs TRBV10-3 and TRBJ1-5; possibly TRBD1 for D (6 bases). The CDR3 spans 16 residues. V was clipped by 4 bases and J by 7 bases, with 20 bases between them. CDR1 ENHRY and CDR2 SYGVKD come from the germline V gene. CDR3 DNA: TGTGCCATCAGTGCCAGGGGTTGGGATCTTAGGCAGCCCCAGCATTTT. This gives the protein CAISARGWDLRQPQHF.

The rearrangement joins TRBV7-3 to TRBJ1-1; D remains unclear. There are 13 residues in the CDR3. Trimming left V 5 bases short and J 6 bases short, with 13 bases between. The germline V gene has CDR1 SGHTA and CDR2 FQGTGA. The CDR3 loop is CASSLNGVAEAFF. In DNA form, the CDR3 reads TGTGCCAGCAGCCTGAATGGGGTGGCTGAAGCTTTCTTT.

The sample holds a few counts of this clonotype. The CDR3 DNA follows: TGCAGCGTTGCTGAGGGCAATCAGCCCCAGCATTTT. Protein: CSVAEGNQPQHF. The chain recombines TRBV29-1 with TRBJ1-5; D is undetermined. Germline CDR1 reads SQVTM; CDR2 reads ANQGSEA. V dropped 4 bases and J dropped 2 bases, with 6 bases sitting between them. CDR3 length equals 12 residues. The full variable domain, its missing parts supplied by reference TRBV29-1 and TRBJ1-5, is SAVISQKPSRDICQRGTSLTIQCQVDSQVTMMFWYRQQPGQSLTLIATANQGSEATYESGFVIDKFPISRPNLTFSTLTVSNMSPEDSSIYLCSVAEGNQPQHFGDGTRLSIL.